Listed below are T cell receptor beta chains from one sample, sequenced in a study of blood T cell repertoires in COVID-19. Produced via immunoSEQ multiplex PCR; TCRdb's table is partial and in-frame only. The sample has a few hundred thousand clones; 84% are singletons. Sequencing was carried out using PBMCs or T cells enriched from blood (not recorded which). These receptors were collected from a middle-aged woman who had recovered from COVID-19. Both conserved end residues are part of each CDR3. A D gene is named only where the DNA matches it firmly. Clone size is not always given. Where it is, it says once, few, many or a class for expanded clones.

DNA: TGTGCCAGTGGGCGACGTACAACACAGGGAAGCAATGAGCAGTTCTTC
CDR3: CASGRRTTQGSNEQFF
D: -
J: TRBJ2-1
V: TRBV18
size: -

DNA: TGTGCCAGCAGCCATGATCCAACCGGGACAGGGTATGGTGGCTACACCTTC
CDR3: CASSHDPTGTGYGGYTF
D: TRBD1
J: TRBJ1-2
V: TRBV3-1/TRBV3-2
size: -

DNA: TGTGCCATCAGTGAGTCCACTAACAACCTTCTAGGCGAGCAGTACTTC
CDR3: CAISESTNNLLGEQYF
D: -
J: TRBJ2-7
V: TRBV10-3
size: -

DNA: TGTGCCAGCAGCGCGCGAGCTAATGAAAAACTGTTTTTT
CDR3: CASSARANEKLFF
D: -
J: TRBJ1-4
V: TRBV11-3
size: -

DNA: TGTGCCAGCAGTTTGACAGGGGGTGGAAACACCATATATTTT
CDR3: CASSLTGGGNTIYF
D: TRBD1
J: TRBJ1-3
V: TRBV28
size: -

DNA: TGTGCCAGCTCACCAGCGGTACTCACAGATACGCAGTATTTT
CDR3: CASSPAVLTDTQYF
D: -
J: TRBJ2-3
V: TRBV18
size: -

DNA: TGTGCCAGCAGTTCCATCGGAGGGACCCAGTACTTC
CDR3: CASSSIGGTQYF
D: -
J: TRBJ2-5
V: TRBV6-5
size: -

DNA: TGTGCCAGTTGTCGGACAGGGGATCATGGCTACACCTTC
CDR3: CASCRTGDHGYTF
D: TRBD1
J: TRBJ1-2
V: TRBV19
size: few

DNA: TGTGCCAGCAGTCGAATAGACAGGGGCGGGGGAGGCTACACCTTC
CDR3: CASSRIDRGGGGYTF
D: TRBD1
J: TRBJ1-2
V: TRBV6-5
size: -

DNA: TGTGCCAGCAGTTTATTCCGGGAGTTAATCAATGAGCAGTTCTTC
CDR3: CASSLFRELINEQFF
D: -
J: TRBJ2-1
V: TRBV28
size: -

DNA: TGTGCCAGCAGTGCAAGCGGGCCGGGCGAAGATACGCAGTATTTT
CDR3: CASSASGPGEDTQYF
D: -
J: TRBJ2-3
V: TRBV7-2
size: -

DNA: TGTGCCAGCAGCCAAGAACGGGACAGGGGGTGTACCTTC
CDR3: CASSQERDRGCTF
D: TRBD1
J: TRBJ1-2
V: TRBV11-2
size: -

DNA: TGCAGCGCCGGGGGAGACTACGAGCAGTACTTC
CDR3: CSAGGDYEQYF
D: -
J: TRBJ2-7
V: TRBV29-1
size: -

DNA: TGTGCCAGTAGTATGAACGGACAGGGTGGCAATCAGCCCCAGCATTTT
CDR3: CASSMNGQGGNQPQHF
D: TRBD1
J: TRBJ1-5
V: TRBV19
size: once

DNA: TGTGCCAGCAGTAGGGGGCGGGAGGGTCAGCCCCAGCATTTT
CDR3: CASSRGREGQPQHF
D: TRBD1
J: TRBJ1-5
V: TRBV28
size: -

DNA: TGTGCCATCGCAGGGGGCACCTACGAGCAGTACTTC
CDR3: CAIAGGTYEQYF
D: TRBD1
J: TRBJ2-7
V: TRBV10-3
size: few

DNA: TGTGCCAGCAGTAGAAGGACAGGGTCCGGAAACACTGAAGCTTTCTTT
CDR3: CASSRRTGSGNTEAFF
D: TRBD1
J: TRBJ1-1
V: TRBV28
size: -

DNA: TGCGCCAGCAGCCAAGATGGGAGCTACAATGAGCAGTTCTTC
CDR3: CASSQDGSYNEQFF
D: -
J: TRBJ2-1
V: TRBV4-3
size: -

DNA: TGTGCCAGCAGCCGATCGGGGGTTAAGTCCGGGGAGCTGTTTTTT
CDR3: CASSRSGVKSGELFF
D: -
J: TRBJ2-2
V: TRBV5-4
size: -

DNA: TGTGCCAGCAGCGTAGGGCCACAGGGAGTGGATGGGGAGCTGTTTTTT
CDR3: CASSVGPQGVDGELFF
D: -
J: TRBJ2-2
V: TRBV9
size: -

DNA: TGCGCCAGCAGCCGGGAGGCGGGATTCACAGATACGCAGTATTTT
CDR3: CASSREAGFTDTQYF
D: TRBD2
J: TRBJ2-3
V: TRBV5-1
size: many

DNA: TGTGCCAGCAGCGCCGGACTAGCGGACTCCTACGAGCAGTACTTC
CDR3: CASSAGLADSYEQYF
D: TRBD2
J: TRBJ2-7
V: TRBV9
size: -

DNA: TGTGCCAGCAGGGGGGGAAACTATGGCTACACCTTC
CDR3: CASRGGNYGYTF
D: -
J: TRBJ1-2
V: TRBV27
size: few

DNA: TGTGCCAGCAGCTTCTTAGCCGGTCTTAGCGGGGAGCTGTTTTTT
CDR3: CASSFLAGLSGELFF
D: -
J: TRBJ2-2
V: TRBV7-2
size: -

DNA: TGTGCCAGCAGCTACCTAAGGCGGGAGACCGGGGAGCTGTTTTTT
CDR3: CASSYLRRETGELFF
D: TRBD2
J: TRBJ2-2
V: TRBV7-9
size: -

DNA: TGTGCCAGCAGCTCTGGTCGCGGCGGGAGTCGTACCCAGTACTTC
CDR3: CASSSGRGGSRTQYF
D: TRBD2
J: TRBJ2-5
V: TRBV7-2
size: -

DNA: TGTGCCAGCAGCCCAGACAGGGATAGTGAAAAACTGTTTTTT
CDR3: CASSPDRDSEKLFF
D: TRBD1
J: TRBJ1-4
V: TRBV7-2
size: -

DNA: TGTGCCAGCAGCTCGACGAAAGCGGGAGGCTACACCTTC
CDR3: CASSSTKAGGYTF
D: -
J: TRBJ1-2
V: TRBV7-2
size: -

DNA: TGCGCCAGCAGCCAGCCGGGACAGGGCATCAATCAGCCCCAGCATTTT
CDR3: CASSQPGQGINQPQHF
D: TRBD1
J: TRBJ1-5
V: TRBV4-1
size: -

DNA: TGCAGTGCTAGTTCGGGTTGGGGCGGAACATTGCAAGAGACCCAGTACTTC
CDR3: CSASSGWGGTLQETQYF
D: -
J: TRBJ2-5
V: TRBV20-1
size: -

DNA: TGTGCCAGCAGCTTAGAATCAGTGAACACCGGGGAGCTGTTTTTT
CDR3: CASSLESVNTGELFF
D: -
J: TRBJ2-2
V: TRBV11-2
size: -

DNA: TGTGCCAGCAGCCCCCGTCTAGCGATTCGGCAGTTCTTC
CDR3: CASSPRLAIRQFF
D: -
J: TRBJ2-1
V: TRBV13
size: once

DNA: TGTGCCAGCAGTTCTAGGACAGGGGGAATATACGAGCAGTACTTC
CDR3: CASSSRTGGIYEQYF
D: TRBD1
J: TRBJ2-7
V: TRBV27
size: -

DNA: TGTGCCAGTAGTATAGTCCTAGCGGGAGGGGATGAGCAGTTCTTC
CDR3: CASSIVLAGGDEQFF
D: TRBD2
J: TRBJ2-1
V: TRBV19
size: -

DNA: TGTGCCAGCACCGGACAGAGGTATGGCTACACCTTC
CDR3: CASTGQRYGYTF
D: -
J: TRBJ1-2
V: TRBV12-3/TRBV12-4
size: -

DNA: TGTGCCAGCAGCCCAGGACAGGTTAATGAAAAACTGTTTTTT
CDR3: CASSPGQVNEKLFF
D: TRBD1
J: TRBJ1-4
V: TRBV5-5
size: -

DNA: TGTGCCAGCTGCCGGGACAGGGTTGACTCACCCCTCCACTTT
CDR3: CASCRDRVDSPLHF
D: TRBD1
J: TRBJ1-6
V: TRBV2
size: -

DNA: TGTGCCAGCAGTTTTTTAGGGGGCGCAAACACTGAAGCTTTCTTT
CDR3: CASSFLGGANTEAFF
D: TRBD1
J: TRBJ1-1
V: TRBV28
size: -

DNA: TGTGCCAGCAGCCTCCCGCTAGCGGGAAAGAACGAGCAGTACTTC
CDR3: CASSLPLAGKNEQYF
D: TRBD2
J: TRBJ2-7
V: TRBV13
size: -

DNA: TGTGCCAGCTCACCACAGGGACAGGGAAATTCACCCCTCCACTTT
CDR3: CASSPQGQGNSPLHF
D: TRBD1
J: TRBJ1-6
V: TRBV18
size: -

DNA: TGTGCCAGCAGCTTAATTTCACTAGCGGGAGGGATAAAGACAGATACGCAGTATTTT
CDR3: CASSLISLAGGIKTDTQYF
D: TRBD2
J: TRBJ2-3
V: TRBV7-2
size: -

DNA: TGTGCCACCAGTGATTATAAGGACAGGAAGAACACAGATACGCAGTATTTT
CDR3: CATSDYKDRKNTDTQYF
D: TRBD1
J: TRBJ2-3
V: TRBV24-1
size: once

DNA: TGTGCCACCCAGTACTCGGGTGGCTATGGCTACACCTTC
CDR3: CATQYSGGYGYTF
D: -
J: TRBJ1-2
V: TRBV6-5
size: few

DNA: TGCGCCAGCAGCCAAGTCAGCTCTGGAAACACCATATATTTT
CDR3: CASSQVSSGNTIYF
D: -
J: TRBJ1-3
V: TRBV4-1
size: -

DNA: TGTGCCTGGAGTCTAAACTATGGCTACACCTTC
CDR3: CAWSLNYGYTF
D: -
J: TRBJ1-2
V: TRBV30
size: -

DNA: TGTGCCAGCAGCTCGGGACTCGGGTCACCCCTCCACTTT
CDR3: CASSSGLGSPLHF
D: -
J: TRBJ1-6
V: TRBV7-9
size: -

DNA: TGTGCCAGTAGTGCCGAGAGGAGCTCCTACGAGCAGTACTTC
CDR3: CASSAERSSYEQYF
D: -
J: TRBJ2-7
V: TRBV19
size: -

DNA: TGTGCCAGCAGTTTACCAGGGCGAGGCAATCAGCCCCAGCATTTT
CDR3: CASSLPGRGNQPQHF
D: -
J: TRBJ1-5
V: TRBV28
size: -